This TCR beta chain derives from a study of blood T cell repertoires in COVID-19. CDR3 size: 15 residues. Looked up from germline, CDR1 is SGHNT and CDR2 is YYREEE (reference sequence). Trimming took off 4 bases at V and 2 bases at J, with 15 bases between the two ends. The table came from immunoSEQ multiplex PCR; TCRdb's copy has only in-frame clones and leaves some out. This sample carries 350,000 to 400,000 clones, 91% of them seen once, and the ten largest clones take roughly 0.9%. Material for sequencing was PBMCs or T cells enriched from blood (not recorded which). This receptor was identified in a woman aged 40 to 55 who had been exposed to COVID-19. The chain has TRBV5-4 and TRBJ1-1; TRBD1 might be the D (6 bases). The CDR3 coding sequence is TGTGCCAGCAGCCCGAGTGGACAGACAAACACTGAAGCTTTCTTT. It specifies CASSPSGQTNTEAFF. The full variable domain, rest sourced from reference TRBV5-4 and TRBJ1-1, is ETGVTQSPTHLIKTRGQQVTLRCSSQSGHNTVSWYQQALGQGPQFIFQYYREEENGRGNFPPRFSGLQFPNYSSELNVNALELDDSALYLCASSPSGQTNTEAFFGQGTRLTVV.